This T cell receptor (beta chain) came from a study of blood T cells in healthy people across ages. Study-level points and caveats: In older individuals, TCR beta diversity per million T cells was lower, falling roughly linearly with age.

This clonotype has more than one count but fewer than ten. The antigen remains undetermined. No fewer than 5.5 micrograms of total RNA were isolated from every sample. CDR3 size: 16 residues. The ends lost 3 bases at V and 3 bases at J; junction bases unmatched: 9. Germline CDR1 and CDR2: SGHTA and FQGNSA. Primers used in a second PCR of roughly 7 to 11 cycles were a sample-barcoded 5' primer and a J-beta primer mix. All cDNA molecules were each tagged by a template-switch adaptor with 12 random nucleotides. Via MiXCR, TCRdb re-called the 5' RACE reads, giving one row per CDR3 protein. The repertoire has around 1.7 million distinct CDR3 sequences, roughly 27% of them found once; the top ten carry about 8%.

Sequenced input: blood. The TCR originated in a woman in her twenties or thirties in good health. This chain connects TRBV7-2 to TRBJ2-7; 9 bases are shared with TRBD2. CDR3 in DNA: TGTGCCAGCAGCTTGTTGGCCAGCGGGGGGAACTACGAGCAGTACTTC. Translated, it gives CASSLLASGGNYEQYF.